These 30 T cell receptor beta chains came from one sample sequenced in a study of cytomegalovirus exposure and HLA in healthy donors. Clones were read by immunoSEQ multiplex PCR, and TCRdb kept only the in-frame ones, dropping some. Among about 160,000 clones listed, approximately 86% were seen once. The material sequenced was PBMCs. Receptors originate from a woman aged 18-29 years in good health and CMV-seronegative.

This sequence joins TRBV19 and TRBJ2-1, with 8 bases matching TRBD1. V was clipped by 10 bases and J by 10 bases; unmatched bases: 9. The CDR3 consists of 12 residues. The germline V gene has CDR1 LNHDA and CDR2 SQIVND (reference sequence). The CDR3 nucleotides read TGTGCCACCAGGGGGCCGACGGGGGAGCAGTTCTTC. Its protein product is CATRGPTGEQFF.

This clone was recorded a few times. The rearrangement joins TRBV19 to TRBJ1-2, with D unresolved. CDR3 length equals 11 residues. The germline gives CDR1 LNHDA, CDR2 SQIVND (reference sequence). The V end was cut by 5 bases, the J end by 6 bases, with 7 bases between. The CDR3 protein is CASSYNHGYTF. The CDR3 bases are TGTGCCAGTAGTTACAATCATGGCTACACCTTC.

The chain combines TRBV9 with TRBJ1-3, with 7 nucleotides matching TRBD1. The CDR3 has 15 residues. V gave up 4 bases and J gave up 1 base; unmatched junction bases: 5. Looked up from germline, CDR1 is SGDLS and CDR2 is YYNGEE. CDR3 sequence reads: CASSPGTVSGNTIYF. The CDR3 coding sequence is TGTGCCAGCAGCCCCGGGACAGTTTCTGGAAACACCATATATTTT.

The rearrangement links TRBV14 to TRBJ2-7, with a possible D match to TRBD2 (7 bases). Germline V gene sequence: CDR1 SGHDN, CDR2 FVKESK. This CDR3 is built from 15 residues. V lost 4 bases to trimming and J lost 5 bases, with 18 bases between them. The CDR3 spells CASSRQGGRENEQYF. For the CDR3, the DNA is TGTGCCAGCAGCCGCCAAGGGGGGCGGGAGAACGAGCAGTACTTC.

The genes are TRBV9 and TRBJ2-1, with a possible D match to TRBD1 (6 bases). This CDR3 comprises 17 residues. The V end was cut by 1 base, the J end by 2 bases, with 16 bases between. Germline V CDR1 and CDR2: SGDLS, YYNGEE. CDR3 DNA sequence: TGTGCCAGCAGCGTATGGGATCACAGGGTACCCTACAATGAGCAGTTCTTC. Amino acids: CASSVWDHRVPYNEQFF.

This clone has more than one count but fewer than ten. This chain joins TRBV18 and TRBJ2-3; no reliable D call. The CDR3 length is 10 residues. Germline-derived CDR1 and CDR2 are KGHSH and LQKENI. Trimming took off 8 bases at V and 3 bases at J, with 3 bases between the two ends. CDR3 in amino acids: CASQTDTQYF. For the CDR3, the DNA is TGTGCCAGCCAGACAGATACGCAGTATTTT.

DNA for the CDR3: TGTGCCAGCAGCCCCTTTGTAGGGGTTAGCACTGAAGCTTTCTTT. It codes for CASSPFVGVSTEAFF. This chain joins TRBV14 and TRBJ1-1; tentative D call: TRBD1 (5 bases). The CDR3 is 15 residues long. CDR1 is SGHDN, CDR2 FVKESK, per germline. The V end was cut by 4 bases, the J end by 4 bases, with 16 bases between.

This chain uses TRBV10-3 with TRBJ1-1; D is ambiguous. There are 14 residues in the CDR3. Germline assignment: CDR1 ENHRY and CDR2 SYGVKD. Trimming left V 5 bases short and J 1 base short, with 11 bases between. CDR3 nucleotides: TGTGCCATCAGTCCGGTTCGAGAGAACACTGAAGCTTTCTTT. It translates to CAISPVRENTEAFF.

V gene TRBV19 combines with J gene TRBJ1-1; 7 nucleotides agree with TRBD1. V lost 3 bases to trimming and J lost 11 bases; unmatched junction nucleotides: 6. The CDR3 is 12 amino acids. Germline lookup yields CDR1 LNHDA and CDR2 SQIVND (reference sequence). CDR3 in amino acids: CASSIYRGGAFF. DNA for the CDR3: TGTGCCAGTAGTATTTACAGGGGTGGCGCTTTCTTT. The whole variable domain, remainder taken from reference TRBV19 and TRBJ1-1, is DGGITQSPKYLFRKEGQNVTLSCEQNLNHDAMYWYRQDPGQGLRLIYYSQIVNDFQKGDIAEGYSVSREKKESFPLTVTSAQKNPTAFYLCASSIYRGGAFFGQGTRLTVV.

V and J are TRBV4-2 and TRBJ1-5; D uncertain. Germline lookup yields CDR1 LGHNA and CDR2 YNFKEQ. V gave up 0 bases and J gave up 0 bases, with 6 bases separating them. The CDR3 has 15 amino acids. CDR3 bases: TGTGCCAGCAGCCAAGAGGCCCATAGCAATCAGCCCCAGCATTTT. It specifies CASSQEAHSNQPQHF.

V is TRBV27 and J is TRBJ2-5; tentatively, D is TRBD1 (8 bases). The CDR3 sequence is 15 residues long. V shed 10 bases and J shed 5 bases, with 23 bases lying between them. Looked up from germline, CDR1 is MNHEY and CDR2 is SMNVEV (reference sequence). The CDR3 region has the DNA TGTGCCACCCGGGGTTGGACAGGGACTATGGAGACCCAGTACTTC. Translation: CATRGWTGTMETQYF.

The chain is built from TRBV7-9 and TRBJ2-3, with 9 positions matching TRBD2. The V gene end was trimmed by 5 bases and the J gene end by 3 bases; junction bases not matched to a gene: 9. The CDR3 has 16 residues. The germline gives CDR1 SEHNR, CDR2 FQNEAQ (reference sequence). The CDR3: CASSPISGGRTDTQYF. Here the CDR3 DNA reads TGTGCCAGCAGCCCGATTAGCGGGGGAAGGACAGATACGCAGTATTTT.

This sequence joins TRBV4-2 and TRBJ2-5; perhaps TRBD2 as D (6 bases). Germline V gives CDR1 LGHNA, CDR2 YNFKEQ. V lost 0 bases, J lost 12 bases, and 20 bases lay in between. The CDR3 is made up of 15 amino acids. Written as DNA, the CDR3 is TGTGCCAGCAGCCAAGACCGGGACTCCCACTCGGGGGAGTACTTC. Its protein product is CASSQDRDSHSGEYF.

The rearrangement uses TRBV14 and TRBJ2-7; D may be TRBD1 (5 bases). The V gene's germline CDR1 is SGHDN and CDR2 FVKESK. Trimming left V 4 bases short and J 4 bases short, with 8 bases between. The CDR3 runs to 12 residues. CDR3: CASSRDSYEQYF. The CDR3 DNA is TGTGCCAGCAGCCGCGACAGTTACGAGCAGTACTTC. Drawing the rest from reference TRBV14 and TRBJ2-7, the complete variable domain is EAGVTQFPSHSVIEKGQTVTLRCDPISGHDNLYWYRRVMGKEIKFLLHFVKESKQDESGMPNNRFLAERTGGTYSTLKVQPAELEDSGVYFCASSRDSYEQYFGPGTRLTVT.

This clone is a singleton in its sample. The CDR3 loop reads CASSPEAGAGDNEQFF. CDR3 coding DNA: TGTGCCAGCTCACCCGAAGCGGGGGCCGGTGACAATGAGCAGTTCTTC. The chain recombines TRBV18 with TRBJ2-1; 8 bases match TRBD2. There are 16 residues in the CDR3. CDR1 and CDR2 (germline): KGHSH, LQKENI. Trimming at V came to 3 bases and at J to 5 bases, leaving 9 bases not matched to a gene.

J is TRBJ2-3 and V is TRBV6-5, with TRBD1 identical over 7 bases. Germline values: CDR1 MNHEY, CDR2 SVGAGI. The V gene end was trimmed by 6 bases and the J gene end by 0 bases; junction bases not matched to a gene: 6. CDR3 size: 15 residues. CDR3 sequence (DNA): TGTGCCAGCAGCCGAACAGGGGCCAGCACAGATACGCAGTATTTT. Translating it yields CASSRTGASTDTQYF.

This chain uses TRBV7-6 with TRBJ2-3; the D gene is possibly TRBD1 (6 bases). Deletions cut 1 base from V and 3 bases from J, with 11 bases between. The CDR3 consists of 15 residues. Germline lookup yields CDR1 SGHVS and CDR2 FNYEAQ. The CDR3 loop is CASSLEGQGTDTQYF. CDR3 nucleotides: TGTGCCAGCAGCTTAGAAGGGCAGGGGACAGATACGCAGTATTTT.

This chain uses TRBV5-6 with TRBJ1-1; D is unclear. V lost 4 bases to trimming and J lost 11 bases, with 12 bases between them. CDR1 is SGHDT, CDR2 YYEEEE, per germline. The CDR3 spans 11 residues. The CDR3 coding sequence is TGTGCCAGCAGCCATGGGCGGGAGGCTTTCTTT. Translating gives CASSHGREAFF.

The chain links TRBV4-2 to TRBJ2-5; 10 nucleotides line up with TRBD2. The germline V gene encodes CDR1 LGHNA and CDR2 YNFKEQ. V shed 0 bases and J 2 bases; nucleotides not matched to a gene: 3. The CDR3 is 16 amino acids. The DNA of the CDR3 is TGTGCCAGCAGCCAAGAGGCTAGCGGGGGACAAGAGACCCAGTACTTC. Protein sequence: CASSQEASGGQETQYF.

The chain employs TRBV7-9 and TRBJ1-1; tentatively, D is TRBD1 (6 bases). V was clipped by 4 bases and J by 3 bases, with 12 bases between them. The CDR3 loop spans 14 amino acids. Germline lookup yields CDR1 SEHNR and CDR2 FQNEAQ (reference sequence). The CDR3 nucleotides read TGTGCCAGCAGCTCGCCCTACAGGGACACTGAAGCTTTCTTT. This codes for CASSSPYRDTEAFF.

CDR3 residues: CASGKGTGYTF. In nucleotides, the CDR3 is TGTGCTAGTGGCAAAGGGACAGGCTACACCTTC. The chain combines TRBV12-5 with TRBJ1-2, with D perhaps matching TRBD1 (6 bases). CDR3 length equals 11 residues. Germline CDR1 and CDR2: LGHNT and FRNRAP. V was pared by 6 bases and J by 8 bases, with 10 bases between.

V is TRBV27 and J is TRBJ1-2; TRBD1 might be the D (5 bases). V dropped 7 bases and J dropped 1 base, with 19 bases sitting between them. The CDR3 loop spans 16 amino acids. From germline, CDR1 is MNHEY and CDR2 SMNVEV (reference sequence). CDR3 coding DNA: TGTGCCAGCACCTCGGTCCTGACAGTAAATAACTATGGCTACACCTTC. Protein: CASTSVLTVNNYGYTF.

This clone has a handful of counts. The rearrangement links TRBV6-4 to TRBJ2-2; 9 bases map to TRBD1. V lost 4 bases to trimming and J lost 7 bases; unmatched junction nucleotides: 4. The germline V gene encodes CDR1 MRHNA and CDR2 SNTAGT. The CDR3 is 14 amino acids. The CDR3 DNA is TGTGCCAGCAGTGGGACAGGGGAAAGCGGGGAGCTGTTTTTT. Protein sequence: CASSGTGESGELFF.

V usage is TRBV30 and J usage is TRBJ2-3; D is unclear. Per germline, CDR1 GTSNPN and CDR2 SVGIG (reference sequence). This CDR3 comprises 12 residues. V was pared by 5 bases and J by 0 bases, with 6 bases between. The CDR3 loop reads CAWDISTDTQYF. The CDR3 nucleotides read TGTGCCTGGGACATCAGCACAGATACGCAGTATTTT.

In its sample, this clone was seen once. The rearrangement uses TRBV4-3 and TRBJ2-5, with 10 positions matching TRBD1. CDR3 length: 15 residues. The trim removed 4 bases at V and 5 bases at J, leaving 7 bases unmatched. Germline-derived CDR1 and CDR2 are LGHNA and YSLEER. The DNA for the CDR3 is TGCGCCAGCAGCCTGGGACAGGGGCGAGGGGAGACCCAGTACTTC. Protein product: CASSLGQGRGETQYF.

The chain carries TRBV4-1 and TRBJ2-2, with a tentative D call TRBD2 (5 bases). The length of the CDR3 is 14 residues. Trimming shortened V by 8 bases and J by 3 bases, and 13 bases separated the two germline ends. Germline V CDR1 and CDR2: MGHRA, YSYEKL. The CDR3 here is CASGGQRDTGELFF. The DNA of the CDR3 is TGCGCCAGCGGAGGTCAGAGGGACACCGGGGAGCTGTTTTTT.

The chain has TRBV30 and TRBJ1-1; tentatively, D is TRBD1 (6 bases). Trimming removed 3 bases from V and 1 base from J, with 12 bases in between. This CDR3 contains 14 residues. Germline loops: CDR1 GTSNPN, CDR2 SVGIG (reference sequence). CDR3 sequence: CAWRRGHPNTEAFF. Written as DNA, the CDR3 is TGTGCCTGGAGGAGGGGACACCCGAACACTGAAGCTTTCTTT.

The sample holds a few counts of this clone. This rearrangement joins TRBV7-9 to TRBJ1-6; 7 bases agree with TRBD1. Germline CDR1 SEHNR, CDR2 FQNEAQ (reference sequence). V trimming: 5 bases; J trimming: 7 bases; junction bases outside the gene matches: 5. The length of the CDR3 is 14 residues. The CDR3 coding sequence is TGTGCCAGCAGCCGGGGACAGAGAAATTCACCCCTCCACTTT. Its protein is CASSRGQRNSPLHF. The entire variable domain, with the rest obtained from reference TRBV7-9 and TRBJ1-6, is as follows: DTGVSQNPRHKITKRGQNVTFRCDPISEHNRLYWYRQTLGQGPEFLTYFQNEAQLEKSRLLSDRFSAERPKGSFSTLEIQRTEQGDSAMYLCASSRGQRNSPLHFGNGTRLTVT.

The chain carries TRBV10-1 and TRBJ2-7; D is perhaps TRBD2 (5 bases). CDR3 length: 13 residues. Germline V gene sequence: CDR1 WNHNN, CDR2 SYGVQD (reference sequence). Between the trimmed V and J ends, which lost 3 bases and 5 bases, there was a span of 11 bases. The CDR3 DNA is TGCGCCAGCAGTGAAGGGCAGGAGGACGAGCAGTACTTC. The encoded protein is CASSEGQEDEQYF.

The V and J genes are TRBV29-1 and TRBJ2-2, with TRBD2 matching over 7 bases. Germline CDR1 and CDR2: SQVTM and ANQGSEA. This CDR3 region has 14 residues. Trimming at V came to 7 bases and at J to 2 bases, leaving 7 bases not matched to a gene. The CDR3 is CSGCGGENTGELFF. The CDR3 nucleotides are TGCAGCGGGTGTGGGGGGGAAAACACCGGGGAGCTGTTTTTT.